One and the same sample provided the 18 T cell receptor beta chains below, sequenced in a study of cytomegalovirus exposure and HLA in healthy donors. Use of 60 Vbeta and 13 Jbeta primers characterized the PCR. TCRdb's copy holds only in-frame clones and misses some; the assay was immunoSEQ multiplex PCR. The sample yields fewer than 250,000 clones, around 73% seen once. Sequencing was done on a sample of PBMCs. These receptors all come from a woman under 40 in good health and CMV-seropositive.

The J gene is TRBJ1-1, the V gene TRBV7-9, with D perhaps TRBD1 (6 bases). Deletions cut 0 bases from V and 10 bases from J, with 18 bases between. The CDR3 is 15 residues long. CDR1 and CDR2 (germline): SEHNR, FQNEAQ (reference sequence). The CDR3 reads CASSLAHVRGNVAFF. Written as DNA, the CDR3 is TGTGCCAGCAGCTTAGCACATGTCAGGGGAAACGTAGCTTTCTTT.

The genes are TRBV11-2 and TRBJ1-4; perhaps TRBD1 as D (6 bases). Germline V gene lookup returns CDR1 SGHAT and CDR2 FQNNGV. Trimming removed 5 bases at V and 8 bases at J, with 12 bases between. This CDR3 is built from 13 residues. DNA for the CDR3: TGTGCCAGCAGCACGACAGGTGGGGAAAAACTGTTTTTT. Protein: CASSTTGGEKLFF.

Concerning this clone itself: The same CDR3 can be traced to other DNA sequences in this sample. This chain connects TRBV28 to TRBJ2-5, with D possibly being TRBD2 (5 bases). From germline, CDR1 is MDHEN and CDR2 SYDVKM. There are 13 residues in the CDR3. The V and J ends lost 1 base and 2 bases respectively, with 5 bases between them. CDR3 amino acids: CASSLSGQETQYF. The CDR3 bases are TGTGCCAGCAGTTTATCGGGGCAAGAGACCCAGTACTTC.

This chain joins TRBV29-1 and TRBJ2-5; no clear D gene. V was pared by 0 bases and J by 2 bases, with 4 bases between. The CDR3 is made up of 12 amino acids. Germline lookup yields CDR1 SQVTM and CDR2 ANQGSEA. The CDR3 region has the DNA TGCAGCGTTGAAGAACAGCAAGAGACCCAGTACTTC. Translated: CSVEEQQETQYF.

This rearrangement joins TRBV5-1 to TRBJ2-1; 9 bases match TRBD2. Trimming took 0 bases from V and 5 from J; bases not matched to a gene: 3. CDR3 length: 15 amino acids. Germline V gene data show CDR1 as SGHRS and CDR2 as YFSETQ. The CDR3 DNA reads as TGCGCCAGCAGCTTGGAGGCTAGCGGGGACAATGAGCAGTTCTTC. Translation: CASSLEASGDNEQFF.

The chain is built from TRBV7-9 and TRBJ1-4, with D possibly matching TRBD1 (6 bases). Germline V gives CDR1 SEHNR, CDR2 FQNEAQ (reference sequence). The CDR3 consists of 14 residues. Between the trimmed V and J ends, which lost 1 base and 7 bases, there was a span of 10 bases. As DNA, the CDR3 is TGTGCCAGCAGCTTAGGCAGCAGGGGTGAAAAACTGTTTTTT. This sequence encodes CASSLGSRGEKLFF.

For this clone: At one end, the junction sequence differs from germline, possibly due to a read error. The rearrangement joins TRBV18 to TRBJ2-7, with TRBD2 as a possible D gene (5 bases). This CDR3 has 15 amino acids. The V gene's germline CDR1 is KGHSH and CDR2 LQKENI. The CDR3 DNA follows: TGTGCCAGCTCACCATTCACTGAGGGCCCTTACGGGCAGTACTTC. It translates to CASSPFTEGPYGQYF.

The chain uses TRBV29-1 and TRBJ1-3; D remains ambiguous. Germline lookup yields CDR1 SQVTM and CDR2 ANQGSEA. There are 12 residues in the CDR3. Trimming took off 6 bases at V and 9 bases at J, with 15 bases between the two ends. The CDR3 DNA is TGCAGCGTCGTTCGTAGTGGGAGCACCATATATTTT. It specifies CSVVRSGSTIYF.

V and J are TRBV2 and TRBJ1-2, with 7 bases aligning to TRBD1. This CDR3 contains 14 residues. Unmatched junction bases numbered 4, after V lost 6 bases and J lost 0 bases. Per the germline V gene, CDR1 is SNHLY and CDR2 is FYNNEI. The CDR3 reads CASRRTGTNYGYTF. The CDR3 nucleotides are TGTGCCAGCAGAAGGACAGGTACTAACTATGGCTACACCTTC.

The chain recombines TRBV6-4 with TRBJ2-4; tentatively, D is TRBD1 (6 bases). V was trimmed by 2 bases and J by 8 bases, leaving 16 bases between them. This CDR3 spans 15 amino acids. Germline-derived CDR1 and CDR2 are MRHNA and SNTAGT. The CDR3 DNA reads TGTGCCAGCAGTGACCAGGGGAGAGAGTCGGACATTCAGTACTTC. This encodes CASSDQGRESDIQYF.

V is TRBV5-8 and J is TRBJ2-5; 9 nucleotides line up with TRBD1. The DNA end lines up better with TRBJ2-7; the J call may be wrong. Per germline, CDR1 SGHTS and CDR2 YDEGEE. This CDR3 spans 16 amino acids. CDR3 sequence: CASSLLDRGATYEQYF. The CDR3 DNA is TGTGCCAGCAGCTTGCTGGACAGGGGCGCTACCTACGAGCAGTACTTC.

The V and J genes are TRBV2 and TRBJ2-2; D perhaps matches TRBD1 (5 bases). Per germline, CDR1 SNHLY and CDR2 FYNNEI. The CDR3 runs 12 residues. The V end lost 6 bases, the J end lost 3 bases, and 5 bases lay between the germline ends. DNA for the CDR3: TGTGCCAGCAGCAGGGACACCGGGGAGCTGTTTTTT. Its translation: CASSRDTGELFF.

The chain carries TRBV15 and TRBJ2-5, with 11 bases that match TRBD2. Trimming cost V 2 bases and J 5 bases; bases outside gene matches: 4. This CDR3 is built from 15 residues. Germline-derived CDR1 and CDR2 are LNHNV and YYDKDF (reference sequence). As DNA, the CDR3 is TGTGCCACCAGCAGACCGACTAGCGGGATTGAGACCCAGTACTTC. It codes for CATSRPTSGIETQYF. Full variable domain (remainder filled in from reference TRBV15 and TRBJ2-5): DAMVIQNPRYQVTQFGKPVTLSCSQTLNHNVMYWYQQKSSQAPKLLFHYYDKDFNNEADTPDNFQSRRPNTSFCFLDIRSPGLGDTAMYLCATSRPTSGIETQYFGPGTRLLVL.

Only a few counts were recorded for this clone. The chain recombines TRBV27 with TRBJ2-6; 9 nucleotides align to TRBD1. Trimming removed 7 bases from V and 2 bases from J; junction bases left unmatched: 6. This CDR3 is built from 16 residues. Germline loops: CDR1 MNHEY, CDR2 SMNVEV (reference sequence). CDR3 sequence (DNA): TGTGCCAGCAACCCCACAGGGGGCACTGGGGCCAACGTCCTGACTTTC. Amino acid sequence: CASNPTGGTGANVLTF.

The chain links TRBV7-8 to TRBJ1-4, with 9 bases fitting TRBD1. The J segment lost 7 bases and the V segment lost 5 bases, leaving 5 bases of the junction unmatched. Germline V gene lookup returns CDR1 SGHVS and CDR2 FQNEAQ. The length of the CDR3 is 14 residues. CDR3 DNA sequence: TGTGCCAGCAGCAACAGGGGGCGCGGTGAAAAACTGTTTTTT. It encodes CASSNRGRGEKLFF. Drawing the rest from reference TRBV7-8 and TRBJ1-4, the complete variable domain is GAGVSQSPRYKVAKRGQDVALRCDPISGHVSLFWYQQALGQGPEFLTYFQNEAQLDKSGLPSDRFFAERPEGSVSTLKIQRTQQEDSAVYLCASSNRGRGEKLFFGSGTQLSVL.

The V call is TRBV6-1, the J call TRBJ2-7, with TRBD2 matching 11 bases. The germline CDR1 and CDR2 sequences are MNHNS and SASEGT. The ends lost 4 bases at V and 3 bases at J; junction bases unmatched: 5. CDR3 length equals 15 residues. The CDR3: CASSAQLAGDYEQYF. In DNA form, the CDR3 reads TGTGCCAGCAGTGCCCAACTAGCGGGAGACTACGAGCAGTACTTC.

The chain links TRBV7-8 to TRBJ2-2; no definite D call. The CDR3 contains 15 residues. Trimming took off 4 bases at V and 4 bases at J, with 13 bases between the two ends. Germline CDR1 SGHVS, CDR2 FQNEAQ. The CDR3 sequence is CASSSLIVSTGELFF. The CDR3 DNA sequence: TGTGCCAGCAGCTCCCTGATTGTTAGCACCGGGGAGCTGTTTTTT.

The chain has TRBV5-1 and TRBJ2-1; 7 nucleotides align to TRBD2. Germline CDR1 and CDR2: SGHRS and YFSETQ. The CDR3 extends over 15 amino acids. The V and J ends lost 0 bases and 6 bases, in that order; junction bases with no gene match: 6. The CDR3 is CASSLAPSGPNEQFF. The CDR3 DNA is TGCGCCAGCAGCTTGGCCCCTAGCGGCCCCAATGAGCAGTTCTTC.